This TCR beta chain came from a study of blood T cell repertoires in COVID-19. Assay: immunoSEQ multiplex PCR; the TCRdb copy retains only in-frame clones and omits some. The sample has about 180,000 clones; approximately 89% are singletons. This clone was seen a single time. CDR1 and CDR2 (germline): MNHEY, SVGAGI. This CDR3 has 15 amino acids. The V and J ends lost 5 bases and 5 bases, in that order; junction bases with no gene match: 11. This chain connects TRBV6-5 to TRBJ1-1; TRBD1 agrees at 7 bases. The sequence came from a man aged 40-55 years who had recovered from COVID-19. The sample consisted of PBMCs or T cells enriched from blood (not recorded which). CDR3 DNA: TGTGCCAGCAGTCCTATGACAGGGCGAGGAACTGAAGCTTTCTTT. Translated: CASSPMTGRGTEAFF.